The 14 T cell receptor beta chains below all came from one sample that was sequenced in a study of monozygotic twins with inflammatory bowel disease. For each CDR3 protein, TCRdb gives one entry from its re-call of the 5' RACE reads, without DNA. The sample features over 350,000 distinct CDR3 sequences, with roughly 2.6% in its top ten. Sequencing input: blood. The source is a human donor with ulcerative colitis or Crohn's disease, or a healthy co-twin of an affected twin (not recorded which).

The chain combines TRBV7-8 with TRBJ1-6. The length of the CDR3 is 13 residues. The germline V gene has CDR1 SGHVS and CDR2 FQNEAQ. This chain's CDR3 is CASTNTIGSPLHF.

The rearrangement links TRBV5-1 to TRBJ2-1; TCRdb's assignment of TRBD2 cannot be checked, as there is no DNA. The CDR3 is 16 residues long. The germline CDR1 and CDR2 sequences are SGHRS and YFSETQ. CDR3 in amino acids: CASSTGDLRVPYEQFF.

V usage is TRBV2 and J usage is TRBJ1-4. CDR1 is SNHLY, CDR2 FYNNEI, per germline. The CDR3 covers 15 residues. The CDR3 sequence: CASSSRGTTNEKLFF.

V usage is TRBV3-1 and J usage is TRBJ1-6. This CDR3 is built from 14 residues. Germline V gene sequence: CDR1 LGHDT, CDR2 YNNKEL (reference sequence). This CDR3 is CASTPYSYNSPLHF. The full variable domain, with the rest looked up from reference TRBV3-1 and TRBJ1-6, is DTAVSQTPKYLVTQMGNDKSIKCEQNLGHDTMYWYKQDSKKFLKIMFSYNNKELIINETVPNRFSPKSPDKAHLNLHINSLELGDSAVYFCASTPYSYNSPLHFGNGTRLTVT.

The rearrangement uses TRBV5-5 and TRBJ2-7; TCRdb returns TRBD2, unconfirmable since there is no DNA. Germline V gene data show CDR1 as SGHKS and CDR2 as YYEKEE (reference sequence). The CDR3 is made up of 15 amino acids. The CDR3 region is CASSSHPRDTYEQYF.

V gene TRBV27 combines with J gene TRBJ2-7. Germline V gene data show CDR1 as MNHEY and CDR2 as SMNVEV (reference sequence). The CDR3 extends over 14 amino acids. The CDR3 spells CASSLTRGQYEQYF.

This chain connects TRBV12-3 or TRBV12-4 to TRBJ2-5. CDR3 length: 15 residues. CDR3 loop: CASSFSLRQMETQYF.

The chain couples TRBV6-1 to TRBJ2-7; as DNA is missing, the TRBD1 call by TCRdb cannot be tested. Germline V gene sequence: CDR1 MNHNS, CDR2 SASEGT. This CDR3 contains 14 residues. CDR3 residues: CASTSTTGAYEQYF.

The chain recombines TRBV4-3 with TRBJ1-1. The CDR3 is 14 amino acids. Germline V lookup: CDR1 LGHNA, CDR2 YSLEER. CDR3 in amino acids: CASSQDLGNAEAFF.

V gene TRBV5-5 combines with J gene TRBJ2-7; the D gene TCRdb calls, TRBD1, cannot be checked with no DNA. The germline gives CDR1 SGHKS, CDR2 YYEKEE (reference sequence). This CDR3 is 16 amino acids long. The CDR3 sequence: CASSLASGGGLREQYF.

The chain employs TRBV19 and TRBJ2-7; absent DNA, TCRdb's TRBD1 call cannot be checked. The CDR3 extends over 14 amino acids. The V gene's germline CDR1 is LNHDA and CDR2 SQIVND (reference sequence). The CDR3 here is CASSAWDRTGEQYF. The variable domain in full, completed from reference TRBV19 and TRBJ2-7, reads DGGITQSPKYLFRKEGQNVTLSCEQNLNHDAMYWYRQDPGQGLRLIYYSQIVNDFQKGDIAEGYSVSREKKESFPLTVTSAQKNPTAFYLCASSAWDRTGEQYFGPGTRLTVT.

The J gene is TRBJ1-1, the V gene TRBV7-6. Germline-derived CDR1 and CDR2 are SGHVS and FNYEAQ. The CDR3 length is 15 residues. CDR3 in amino acids: CASSIRTRVDTEAFF.

This chain links TRBV7-2 with TRBJ1-1. This CDR3 region has 16 residues. From germline, CDR1 is SGHTA and CDR2 FQGNSA. The CDR3 spells CASSFQRDTMNTEAFF.

The gene calls are TRBV6-5 and TRBJ1-2; with no DNA, the TCRdb D assignment of TRBD1 cannot be verified. The CDR3 covers 17 residues. Germline V lookup: CDR1 MNHEY, CDR2 SVGAGI. The CDR3 sequence: CASSYHNSGGRNYGYTF.